This entry lists 23 T cell receptor beta chains sequenced from one sample in a study of control samples from healthy donors and cancer patients. Sequencing used immunoSEQ multiplex PCR; TCRdb keeps in-frame clones, though not all of them. The table includes 260,000 or so clones, approximately 80% detected once. The sample taken for sequencing was PBMCs. The source of these receptors is a woman aged 55-75 years with lung cancer.

V and J are TRBV6-5 and TRBJ1-2, with D possibly matching TRBD1 (5 bases). Germline lookup yields CDR1 MNHEY and CDR2 SVGAGI. This CDR3 contains 14 residues. Trimming cost V 5 bases and J 1 base, with 11 bases left between them. The CDR3 sequence is CASSTTGDNYGYTF. DNA for the CDR3: TGTGCCAGCAGTACCACAGGAGATAACTATGGCTACACCTTC.

As concerns this clone: A read error may produce the germline difference seen at one junction end. CDR3: CASSPDRGVSQPQHF. CDR3 DNA: TGTGCTAGCAGCCCGGACAGGGGCGTCAGTCAGCCCCAGCATTTT. The V gene is TRBV7-7, the J gene TRBJ1-5, with 9 positions matching TRBD1. The CDR3 is made up of 15 amino acids. Germline V CDR1 and CDR2: SSHAT, FNYEAQ (reference sequence). The variable domain in full, completed from reference TRBV7-7 and TRBJ1-5, reads GAGVSQSPRYKVTKRGQDVTLRCDPISSHATLYWYQQALGQGPEFLTYFNYEAQPDKSGLPSDRFSAERPEGSISTLTIQRTEQRDSAMYRCASSPDRGVSQPQHFGDGTRLSIL.

V usage is TRBV24-1 and J usage is TRBJ2-1; TRBD2 aligns across 7 bases. After removal of 4 bases from V and 9 bases from J, the junction contained 5 bases not matched to a gene. Looked up from germline, CDR1 is KGHDR and CDR2 is SFDVKD. The CDR3 length is 13 residues. The CDR3 DNA is TGTGCCACCAGTGACTGGACTAGAGGTGAGCAGTTCTTC. Its translation: CATSDWTRGEQFF.

The CDR3 region is CASRTLALLTDTQYF. The CDR3 DNA follows: TGTGCCAGCAGAACACTAGCCCTACTCACAGATACGCAGTATTTT. V and J are TRBV6-5 and TRBJ2-3, with a possible D match to TRBD2 (6 bases). The CDR3 runs 15 residues. Germline V CDR1 and CDR2: MNHEY, SVGAGI. The ends were cut back, 6 bases at V and 2 bases at J, with 15 bases in the middle.

The CDR3 region is CASSQSQGRNEQFF. Written as DNA, the CDR3 is TGTGCCAGCAGTCAATCACAGGGACGGAATGAGCAGTTCTTC. The rearrangement joins TRBV28 to TRBJ2-1, with a tentative D call TRBD1 (6 bases). CDR1 MDHEN and CDR2 SYDVKM come from the germline V gene. The CDR3 is 14 amino acids. V dropped 5 bases and J dropped 7 bases, with 15 bases sitting between them.

The CDR3 sequence is CASRVGTVDNEKLFF. DNA of the CDR3: TGCGCCAGCAGGGTAGGGACAGTGGATAATGAAAAACTGTTTTTT. J is TRBJ1-4 and V is TRBV5-1; 7 nucleotides agree with TRBD1. J gave up 4 bases and V 5 bases, and 8 bases lay outside the gene matches. Germline lookup yields CDR1 SGHRS and CDR2 YFSETQ. There are 15 residues in the CDR3.

The V and J genes are TRBV6-5 and TRBJ1-1; 7 bases agree with TRBD1. J was trimmed by 5 bases and V by 6 bases; bases with no gene match: 6. The CDR3 sequence is 13 residues long. Germline V gene sequence: CDR1 MNHEY, CDR2 SVGAGI. CDR3 protein: CASSRRQGTEAFF. The CDR3 DNA is TGTGCCAGCAGCCGGCGACAGGGAACTGAAGCTTTCTTT.

This chain uses TRBV12-3 or TRBV12-4 with TRBJ1-2, with D possibly TRBD1 on 5 matching bases. V was cut by 7 bases and J by 5 bases, with 8 bases left in between. CDR3 length: 11 residues. The CDR3 coding sequence is TGTGCCAGCACCAAGGGGTATGGCTACACCTTC. This sequence encodes CASTKGYGYTF.

This chain joins TRBV15 and TRBJ2-5; D unclear. Trimming cost V 0 bases and J 4 bases, with 6 bases left between them. Germline loops: CDR1 LNHNV, CDR2 YYDKDF (reference sequence). This CDR3 contains 13 residues. The CDR3 reads CATSRDQSETQYF. The CDR3 region has the DNA TGTGCCACCAGCAGAGATCAATCAGAGACCCAGTACTTC.

This chain links TRBV9 with TRBJ2-1; D is ambiguous. Germline lookup yields CDR1 SGDLS and CDR2 YYNGEE. V lost 2 bases to trimming and J lost 9 bases, with 15 bases between them. The CDR3 totals 14 residues. The CDR3 DNA reads as TGTGCCAGCAGCGTCAGACCGGCCCTGGGTGAGCAGTTCTTC. Encoded protein: CASSVRPALGEQFF.

The rearrangement uses TRBV6-2 or TRBV6-3 and TRBJ1-1; tentatively, D is TRBD1 (6 bases). Trimming took off 2 bases at V and 4 bases at J, with 14 bases between the two ends. This CDR3 is built from 15 residues. The germline CDR1 and CDR2 sequences are MNHEY and SVGEGT. CDR3 in amino acids: CASSYVFRGGTEAFF. The CDR3 DNA follows: TGTGCCAGCAGTTACGTGTTTAGGGGGGGCACTGAAGCTTTCTTT.

V and J are TRBV7-9 and TRBJ1-2, with D possibly matching TRBD1 (5 bases). The V end was cut by 5 bases, the J end by 0 bases, with 13 bases between. The CDR3 runs to 15 residues. Germline values: CDR1 SEHNR, CDR2 FQNEAQ (reference sequence). The DNA for the CDR3 is TGTGCCAGCAGCCGGGGGACTCAGACTAACTATGGCTACACCTTC. Translation gives CASSRGTQTNYGYTF.

V is TRBV5-1 and J is TRBJ2-4; 9 nucleotides agree with TRBD1. Germline CDR1 SGHRS, CDR2 YFSETQ. Trimming cost V 4 bases and J 13 bases; bases outside gene matches: 9. The CDR3 runs 13 residues. The CDR3 DNA is TGCGCCAGCAGCCCGGGACAGGGAATGGGCCAGTACTTC. Protein sequence: CASSPGQGMGQYF. The full variable domain, in which reference TRBV5-1 and TRBJ2-4 provide the parts outside the CDR3, is KAGVTQTPRYLIKTRGQQVTLSCSPISGHRSVSWYQQTPGQGLQFLFEYFSETQRNKGNFPGRFSGRQFSNSRSEMNVSTLELGDSALYLCASSPGQGMGQYFGAGTRLSVL.

The chain links TRBV7-3 to TRBJ2-1; 8 bases line up with TRBD2. This CDR3 is built from 18 residues. Germline V CDR1 and CDR2: SGHTA, FQGTGA. V lost 1 base to trimming and J lost 7 bases; unmatched junction nucleotides: 15. The CDR3 spells CASSLRWAGAGVVNEQFF. The CDR3 DNA sequence: TGTGCCAGCAGCTTAAGGTGGGCCGGAGCGGGAGTGGTAAATGAGCAGTTCTTC. Variable domain in full (rest from reference TRBV7-3 and TRBJ2-1): GAGVSQTPSNKVTEKGKYVELRCDPISGHTALYWYRQSLGQGPEFLIYFQGTGAADDSGLPNDRFFAVRPEGSVSTLKIQRTERGDSAVYLCASSLRWAGAGVVNEQFFGPGTRLTVL.

J is TRBJ1-4 and V is TRBV3-1 (or the pseudogene TRBV3-2); TRBD1 might be the D (5 bases). Germline V lookup: CDR1 LGHDT, CDR2 YNNKEL (reference sequence). The CDR3 length is 17 residues. V was pared by 4 bases and J by 0 bases, with 15 bases between. CDR3 region: CASSLSDSAATNEKLFF. CDR3 coding DNA: TGTGCCAGCAGCCTTTCCGACAGTGCCGCAACTAATGAAAAACTGTTTTTT.

The CDR3 sequence is CAWMQVYSNQPQHF. CDR3 coding DNA: TGTGCCTGGATGCAGGTTTATAGCAATCAGCCCCAGCATTTT. The chain combines TRBV30 with TRBJ1-5, with unresolved D. The CDR3 length is 14 residues. V lost 4 bases, J lost 0 bases, and 10 bases lay in between. Looked up from germline, CDR1 is GTSNPN and CDR2 is SVGIG (reference sequence). Full variable domain (outside the CDR3, taken from reference TRBV30 and TRBJ1-5): SQTIHQWPATLVQPVGSPLSLECTVEGTSNPNLYWYRQAAGRGLQLLFYSVGIGQISSEVPQNLSASRPQDRQFILSSKKLLLSDSGFYLCAWMQVYSNQPQHFGDGTRLSIL.

This sequence joins TRBV5-1 and TRBJ2-1, with a tentative D call TRBD1 (5 bases). Trimming took off 4 bases at V and 4 bases at J, with 12 bases between the two ends. The CDR3 totals 14 residues. Germline V gives CDR1 SGHRS, CDR2 YFSETQ. As DNA, the CDR3 is TGCGCCAGCAGCCCCCCCCCAGGGTACAATGAGCAGTTCTTC. Translating it yields CASSPPPGYNEQFF.

This clone was recorded only once. The chain is built from TRBV2 and TRBJ2-1; tentatively, D is TRBD1 (6 bases). Trimming took 0 bases from V and 4 from J, leaving 13 bases between them. The CDR3 is 16 residues long. CDR1 and CDR2 from the germline V gene are SNHLY and FYNNEI. The DNA for the CDR3 is TGTGCCAGCAGTGAAGCGGGGGACAAGGCTTACAATGAGCAGTTCTTC. Amino acids: CASSEAGDKAYNEQFF.

The V call is TRBV27, the J call TRBJ2-2, with unresolved D. There are 13 residues in the CDR3. V shed 4 bases and J shed 5 bases, with 8 bases lying between them. Germline loops: CDR1 MNHEY, CDR2 SMNVEV (reference sequence). The CDR3 here is CASSWALTGELFF. The CDR3 DNA is TGTGCCAGCAGTTGGGCCTTAACCGGGGAGCTGTTTTTT.

This clone was seen many times. The V gene is TRBV9, the J gene TRBJ1-2, with 8 bases lining up with TRBD1. Trimming cost V 4 bases and J 5 bases; bases outside gene matches: 10. The germline CDR1 and CDR2 sequences are SGDLS and YYNGEE. This CDR3 is built from 15 residues. This CDR3 reads CASSPFPTGGYGYTF. As DNA, the CDR3 is TGTGCCAGCAGCCCGTTCCCCACAGGGGGGTATGGCTACACCTTC.

The V and J genes are TRBV28 and TRBJ2-7, with D tentatively TRBD1 (6 bases). The CDR3 is 14 residues long. Trimming took off 6 bases at V and 2 bases at J, with 14 bases between the two ends. Germline V gene sequence: CDR1 MDHEN, CDR2 SYDVKM. CDR3 DNA sequence: TGTGCCAGCAGCCCCGGGACACCACCCTACGAGCAGTACTTC. Translation gives CASSPGTPPYEQYF.

The chain couples TRBV10-3 to TRBJ2-5; D is undetermined. The CDR3 length is 11 residues. Germline V gene lookup returns CDR1 ENHRY and CDR2 SYGVKD. CDR3 amino acids: CVRASQETQYF. As DNA, the CDR3 is TGTGTCCGGGCTTCACAAGAGACCCAGTACTTC.

The V call is TRBV7-2, the J call TRBJ2-5; 7 bases are a match to TRBD1. The CDR3 covers 14 residues. V lost 5 bases, J lost 2 bases, and 5 bases stayed unmatched. In germline, CDR1 is SGHTA, CDR2 FQGNSA. The CDR3 DNA reads TGTGCCAGCAGCCCTACAGGGGTTCAAGAGACCCAGTACTTC. Its protein product is CASSPTGVQETQYF.